This TCR beta chain was identified in a study of neurological immune-mediated disorders. In this sample, this clonotype turned up a few times. Germline CDR1 SGHDN, CDR2 FVKESK. The CDR3 is 18 residues long. The V segment lost 0 bases and the J segment 0 bases; nucleotides outside the gene matches: 4. Time point specified: longitudinal time-point 2. TCRdb re-called the 5' RACE reads with MiXCR, one entry per CDR3 protein. The table shows 70,000 to 95,000 distinct CDR3 sequences, with 13% occurring only once. The clonotype comes from a female donor with HTLV-1-associated myelopathy (HAM/TSP). V usage is TRBV14 and J usage is TRBJ2-7; 14 bases align to TRBD2. Sequencing was performed on PBMCs. The CDR3 DNA follows: TGTGCCAGCAGCCAAGATTTAGGACTAGCGGGGGGCTCCTACGAGCAGTACTTC. This sequence encodes CASSQDLGLAGGSYEQYF. Drawing the rest from reference TRBV14 and TRBJ2-7, the complete variable domain is EAGVTQFPSHSVIEKGQTVTLRCDPISGHDNLYWYRRVMGKEIKFLLHFVKESKQDESGMPNNRFLAERTGGTYSTLKVQPAELEDSGVYFCASSQDLGLAGGSYEQYFGPGTRLTVT.